Below are 7 T cell receptor beta chains sequenced from a single sample in a study of shared clonotypes between healthy human individuals. TCRdb's table, derived via immunoSEQ multiplex PCR, lists solely in-frame clones and lacks some. The table records about 2.4 million clones, over 85% of them present only once. The sample comprised naive CD4+ T cells from PBMCs. Subset in this sample: CD45RA+ positively selected. The receptors come from a man aged 18 to 29 in good health. Some clones in this sample may be carry-over from other donors' samples.

The chain combines TRBV20-1 with TRBJ1-2, with D possibly being TRBD1 (5 bases). The V end lost 6 bases, the J end lost 8 bases, and 13 bases lay between the germline ends. The CDR3 runs to 11 residues. Germline CDR1 DFQATT, CDR2 SNEGSKA (reference sequence). Here the CDR3 DNA reads TGCAGTGCAGGGCAGGGCGGGGGCTACACCTTC. Translating gives CSAGQGGGYTF.

J is TRBJ1-5 and V is TRBV27; D is uncertain. CDR3 size: 14 residues. V shed 6 bases and J shed 3 bases, with 12 bases lying between them. CDR1 MNHEY and CDR2 SMNVEV come from the germline V gene (reference sequence). CDR3 in amino acids: CASRAPGPNQPQHF. The CDR3 region has the DNA TGTGCCAGCAGGGCTCCGGGCCCCAATCAGCCCCAGCATTTT.

In the case of this clone: The same CDR3 is also encoded by other DNA sequences in this sample. This chain connects TRBV2 to TRBJ1-1; D remains unclear. This CDR3 has 12 residues. CDR1 is SNHLY, CDR2 FYNNEI, per germline. Trimming took 6 bases from V and 1 from J, leaving 6 bases between them. The CDR3 protein is CASRERNTEAFF. The DNA of the CDR3 is TGTGCCAGCAGGGAAAGGAACACTGAAGCTTTCTTT.

The gene calls are TRBV5-6 and TRBJ2-5; 10 bases are a match to TRBD1. V shed 4 bases, J shed 5 bases, and the junction held 8 bases outside the gene matches. From germline, CDR1 is SGHDT and CDR2 YYEEEE. CDR3 length: 15 amino acids. CDR3 amino acids: CASSAQGQGRETQYF. The CDR3, as DNA: TGTGCCAGCAGCGCCCAGGGACAGGGGAGGGAGACCCAGTACTTC. Full variable domain (missing parts from reference TRBV5-6 and TRBJ2-5): DAGVTQSPTHLIKTRGQQVTLRCSPKSGHDTVSWYQQALGQGPQFIFQYYEEEERQRGNFPDRFSGHQFPNYSSELNVNALLLGDSALYLCASSAQGQGRETQYFGPGTRLLVL.

This sequence joins TRBV30 and TRBJ1-1, with D tentatively TRBD1 (5 bases). Germline values: CDR1 GTSNPN, CDR2 SVGIG (reference sequence). Trimming took off 0 bases at V and 4 bases at J, with 9 bases between the two ends. This CDR3 is 13 amino acids long. The CDR3 loop reads CAWSVQVFTEAFF. The CDR3 region has the DNA TGTGCCTGGAGTGTACAGGTTTTCACTGAAGCTTTCTTT.

The V call is TRBV30, the J call TRBJ1-1; 7 bases line up with TRBD1. V gave up 2 bases and J gave up 7 bases; unmatched junction bases: 10. Germline CDR1 and CDR2: GTSNPN and SVGIG (reference sequence). The CDR3 is made up of 14 amino acids. The CDR3 loop reads CAWSPGQRPDEAFF. The CDR3, as DNA: TGTGCCTGGAGTCCGGGACAGAGGCCTGATGAAGCTTTCTTT.

This chain joins TRBV7-2 and TRBJ2-1; 15 bases agree with TRBD2. Trimming removed 2 bases from V and 10 bases from J; junction bases left unmatched: 12. CDR3 size: 18 residues. Germline values: CDR1 SGHTA, CDR2 FQGNSA. The CDR3 DNA sequence: TGTGCCAGCAGCTTACCCTCTCGGACTAGCGGGAGGGCCCGGGAGCAGTTCTTC. Translated: CASSLPSRTSGRAREQFF.